This is a list of T cell receptor beta chains from one sample in a study of T cell repertoires in cytomegalovirus infection. TCRdb processed the reads anew with MiXCR; each CDR3 protein has one entry. The sample lists about 270,000 distinct CDR3 sequences, 22% seen once, with roughly a fifth in the top ten. These receptors have no identified antigens. The sample in question was cultured PBMCs, obtained from culture after CMV antigen stimulation. Receptors were obtained from a human donor in good health (CMV status not recorded). Some clones in this sample may be carry-over from other donors' samples. The CDR3 runs from the conserved cysteine through the conserved F or W. A D gene is named only where the DNA matches it firmly. Where a row states a size, it is once, few, many or the class of an expanded clone; other rows omit it.

cdr3_length	clone_size	v_call	d_call	j_call	cdr3_aa	cdr3_nt
15	few	TRBV20-1	TRBD1	TRBJ2-2	CSAQRQGADTGELFF	TGCAGTGCCCAAAGACAGGGGGCGGACACCGGGGAGCTGTTTTTT
17	-	TRBV4-1	-	TRBJ1-2	CASSQGSSLIANYGYTF	TGCGCCAGCAGCCAAGGGTCATCCCTCATAGCCAACTATGGCTACACCTTC
18	-	TRBV4-3	TRBD2	TRBJ2-3	CASSQWVTTSGRTDTQYF	TGCGCCAGCAGCCAGTGGGTGACGACTAGCGGGAGGACAGATACGCAGTATTTT
14	few	TRBV10-2	-	TRBJ2-3	CASKQNRETDTQYF	TGCGCCAGCAAACAAAACAGGGAAACAGATACGCAGTATTTT
15	many	TRBV7-2	-	TRBJ1-4	CASSPGSATNEKLFF	TGTGCCAGCAGCCCTGGGTCTGCAACTAATGAAAAACTGTTTTTT
12	many	TRBV12-3/TRBV12-4	TRBD1	TRBJ1-1	CASSSDRAEAFF	TGTGCCAGCAGTTCCGACAGGGCAGAAGCTTTCTTT
17	many	TRBV7-6	TRBD2	TRBJ2-1	CASSLDSPSGRANEQFF	TGTGCCAGCAGCTTAGATTCTCCTAGCGGGAGGGCCAATGAGCAGTTCTTC
14	-	TRBV19	-	TRBJ1-1	CASSEGRWNTEAFF	TGTGCCAGTAGTGAAGGACGGTGGAACACTGAAGCTTTCTTT
16	-	TRBV12-3/TRBV12-4	TRBD1	TRBJ1-1	CASSFWDRVTNTEAFF	TGTGCCAGCAGTTTTTGGGACAGGGTGACGAACACTGAAGCTTTCTTT
16	-	TRBV7-2	-	TRBJ2-3	CASSFSRVTSTDTQYF	TGTGCCAGCAGCTTTTCCAGGGTAACTAGCACAGATACGCAGTATTTT
14	-	TRBV5-1	-	TRBJ1-2	CASRTGTDNYGYTF	TGCGCCAGCAGAACCGGGACGGACAACTATGGCTACACCTTC
17	-	TRBV7-8	TRBD2	TRBJ2-3	CASSLVRLAGVGDTQYF	TGTGCCAGCAGCTTAGTGCGACTAGCGGGAGTTGGAGATACGCAGTATTTT
18	few	TRBV13	TRBD2	TRBJ2-3	CASSRTSGRAGATDTQYF	TGTGCCAGCAGCCGGACTAGCGGGAGGGCGGGGGCCACAGATACGCAGTATTTT